This T cell receptor beta chain was retrieved from a study of blood T cells in healthy people across ages. The table lists this clonotype with many counts. This CDR3 contains 15 residues. Germline V CDR1 and CDR2: MNHEY, SVGAGI. V trimming: 2 bases; J trimming: 3 bases; junction bases outside the gene matches: 3. It was with a sample-barcoded 5' primer and a J-beta primer mix that a second PCR of about 6 to 11 cycles was run. Via MiXCR, TCRdb re-called the 5' RACE reads, giving one row per CDR3 protein. Of about 1.8 million distinct CDR3 sequences in the sample, around half were seen once. The sequence was obtained from a woman aged 40 to 50 in good health. Source material: blood. V is TRBV6-5 and J is TRBJ2-7; 11 bases are shared with TRBD1. CDR3 loop: CASSYAGTGGYEQYF. The DNA of the CDR3 is TGTGCCAGCAGTTACGCCGGGACAGGGGGCTACGAGCAGTACTTC.